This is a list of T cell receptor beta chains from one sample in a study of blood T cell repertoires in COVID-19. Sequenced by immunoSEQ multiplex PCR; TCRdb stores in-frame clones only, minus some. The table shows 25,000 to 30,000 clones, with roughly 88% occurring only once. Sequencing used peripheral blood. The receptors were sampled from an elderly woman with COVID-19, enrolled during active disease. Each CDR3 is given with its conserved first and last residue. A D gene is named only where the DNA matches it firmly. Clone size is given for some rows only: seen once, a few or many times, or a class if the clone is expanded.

cdr3_aa: CASRTVPGGTEAFF
cdr3_nt: TGTGCCAGTAGGACTGTACCCGGTGGGACTGAAGCTTTCTTT
d_call: NA
v_call: TRBV19
j_call: TRBJ1-1
cdr3_length: 14
clone_size: NA

cdr3_aa: CSVEDLQGMYGYTF
cdr3_nt: TGCAGCGTTGAAGATCTTCAGGGGATGTACGGCTACACCTTC
d_call: NA
v_call: TRBV29-1
j_call: TRBJ1-2
cdr3_length: 14
clone_size: NA

cdr3_aa: CASSTKGLRYGYTF
cdr3_nt: TGTGCCAGTAGTACAAAGGGACTCCGCTATGGCTACACCTTC
d_call: NA
v_call: TRBV19
j_call: TRBJ1-2
cdr3_length: 14
clone_size: NA

cdr3_aa: CASSFNPGGYTF
cdr3_nt: TGTGCCAGCAGCTTTAATCCGGGTGGCTACACCTTC
d_call: NA
v_call: TRBV5-4
j_call: TRBJ1-2
cdr3_length: 12
clone_size: NA

cdr3_aa: CASSLDGFSTDTQYF
cdr3_nt: TGTGCCAGCAGCTTAGACGGGTTTAGCACAGATACGCAGTATTTT
d_call: NA
v_call: TRBV7-2
j_call: TRBJ2-3
cdr3_length: 15
clone_size: NA

cdr3_aa: CASRDTTPPYEQYF
cdr3_nt: TGTGCCAGTAGGGACACCACACCACCCTACGAGCAGTACTTC
d_call: NA
v_call: TRBV19
j_call: TRBJ2-7
cdr3_length: 14
clone_size: NA

cdr3_aa: CASSSRTGASTGELFF
cdr3_nt: TGTGCCAGCAGCTCCAGGACAGGGGCGAGTACCGGGGAGCTGTTTTTT
d_call: TRBD1
v_call: TRBV7-9
j_call: TRBJ2-2
cdr3_length: 16
clone_size: NA

cdr3_aa: CASSHVRSGGPLYEQYF
cdr3_nt: TGTGCCAGCAGCCACGTACGTAGCGGGGGGCCCCTTTACGAGCAGTACTTC
d_call: TRBD2
v_call: TRBV3-1/TRBV3-2
j_call: TRBJ2-7
cdr3_length: 17
clone_size: NA

cdr3_aa: CASSQAGTGGRGANVLTF
cdr3_nt: TGTGCCAGCAGCCAAGCCGGGACAGGGGGCCGTGGGGCCAACGTCCTGACTTTC
d_call: TRBD1
v_call: TRBV3-1/TRBV3-2
j_call: TRBJ2-6
cdr3_length: 18
clone_size: once

cdr3_aa: CASSSRRSLTDTQYF
cdr3_nt: TGTGCCAGCAGCTCGCGGCGGAGTCTCACAGATACGCAGTATTTT
d_call: NA
v_call: TRBV5-8
j_call: TRBJ2-3
cdr3_length: 15
clone_size: NA

cdr3_aa: CASSLEPGSYEQYF
cdr3_nt: TGTGCCAGCAGCTTGGAACCAGGGTCCTACGAGCAGTACTTC
d_call: NA
v_call: TRBV5-8
j_call: TRBJ2-7
cdr3_length: 14
clone_size: NA

cdr3_aa: CASSPGTTAATDTQYF
cdr3_nt: TGCGCCAGCAGCCCTGGGACTACCGCCGCCACAGATACGCAGTATTTT
d_call: TRBD2
v_call: TRBV5-1
j_call: TRBJ2-3
cdr3_length: 16
clone_size: NA

cdr3_aa: CASSQRTSRPSTDTQYF
cdr3_nt: TGTGCCAGTAGTCAAAGGACTAGTCGGCCTAGCACAGATACGCAGTATTTT
d_call: TRBD2
v_call: TRBV19
j_call: TRBJ2-3
cdr3_length: 17
clone_size: once

cdr3_aa: CASSIGGRYGYTF
cdr3_nt: TGTGCCAGTAGTATAGGAGGGCGATATGGCTACACCTTC
d_call: NA
v_call: TRBV19
j_call: TRBJ1-2
cdr3_length: 13
clone_size: NA

cdr3_aa: CASSIDRVSGANVLTF
cdr3_nt: TGTGCCAGCAGCATAGACAGGGTCTCTGGGGCCAACGTCCTGACTTTC
d_call: TRBD1
v_call: TRBV11-2
j_call: TRBJ2-6
cdr3_length: 16
clone_size: once

cdr3_aa: CASSLGTGIQETQYF
cdr3_nt: TGTGCCAGCAGCTTGGGTACAGGGATACAAGAGACCCAGTACTTC
d_call: NA
v_call: TRBV5-4
j_call: TRBJ2-5
cdr3_length: 15
clone_size: NA

cdr3_aa: CASSRLPSAGGYTF
cdr3_nt: TGTGCCAGCAGTCGACTTCCGTCTGCTGGTGGCTACACCTTC
d_call: NA
v_call: TRBV6-5
j_call: TRBJ1-2
cdr3_length: 14
clone_size: NA

cdr3_aa: CASSVYGRTAEQYF
cdr3_nt: TGTGCCAGCAGTGTGTACGGGAGGACAGCCGAGCAGTACTTC
d_call: NA
v_call: TRBV2
j_call: TRBJ2-7
cdr3_length: 14
clone_size: NA

cdr3_aa: CASSGGGIGGKLFF
cdr3_nt: TGTGCCAGCAGCGGCGGTGGGATCGGGGGAAAACTGTTTTTT
d_call: NA
v_call: TRBV9
j_call: TRBJ1-4
cdr3_length: 14
clone_size: once

cdr3_aa: CASSYFDRVGYTF
cdr3_nt: TGTGCCAGCAGTTACTTCGACAGGGTCGGCTACACCTTC
d_call: TRBD1
v_call: TRBV6-5
j_call: TRBJ1-2
cdr3_length: 13
clone_size: NA

cdr3_aa: CASSLSSTPYGYTF
cdr3_nt: TGTGCCAGCAGTTTATCTTCGACACCCTATGGCTACACCTTC
d_call: NA
v_call: TRBV27
j_call: TRBJ1-2
cdr3_length: 14
clone_size: NA

cdr3_aa: CASSRQGAEAFF
cdr3_nt: TGTGCCAGTAGTAGACAGGGGGCTGAAGCTTTCTTT
d_call: TRBD1
v_call: TRBV19
j_call: TRBJ1-1
cdr3_length: 12
clone_size: NA

cdr3_aa: CASSQDLSGGNHYNEQFF
cdr3_nt: TGTGCCAGCAGCCAAGACCTCTCCGGGGGAAATCATTACAATGAGCAGTTCTTC
d_call: NA
v_call: TRBV3-1/TRBV3-2
j_call: TRBJ2-1
cdr3_length: 18
clone_size: NA

cdr3_aa: CASSKTVRSTDTQYF
cdr3_nt: TGTGCCAGCAGCAAAACGGTCCGGAGCACAGATACGCAGTATTTT
d_call: NA
v_call: TRBV21-1
j_call: TRBJ2-3
cdr3_length: 15
clone_size: NA

cdr3_aa: CASSERGRRGYTDTQYF
cdr3_nt: TGTGCCAGCAGTGAACGTGGTCGGCGGGGGTACACAGATACGCAGTATTTT
d_call: TRBD2
v_call: TRBV2
j_call: TRBJ2-3
cdr3_length: 17
clone_size: NA

cdr3_aa: CASAVDSTGELFF
cdr3_nt: TGTGCCAGCGCTGTGGACAGCACCGGGGAGCTGTTTTTT
d_call: NA
v_call: TRBV2
j_call: TRBJ2-2
cdr3_length: 13
clone_size: few

cdr3_aa: CASSHREGGPYNEQFF
cdr3_nt: TGTGCCAGCAGCCACAGGGAGGGGGGGCCGTACAATGAGCAGTTCTTC
d_call: NA
v_call: TRBV7-8
j_call: TRBJ2-1
cdr3_length: 16
clone_size: once

cdr3_aa: CASSLARGTGLNEKLFF
cdr3_nt: TGTGCCAGCAGCTTAGCGAGGGGGACAGGACTTAATGAAAAACTGTTTTTT
d_call: TRBD1
v_call: TRBV7-9
j_call: TRBJ1-4
cdr3_length: 17
clone_size: NA

cdr3_aa: CASSLSFSIRDRDEQYF
cdr3_nt: TGTGCCAGCAGTTTAAGTTTTTCCATTAGGGACAGGGACGAGCAGTACTTC
d_call: TRBD1
v_call: TRBV27
j_call: TRBJ2-7
cdr3_length: 17
clone_size: NA

cdr3_aa: CASSDRDRAAQYF
cdr3_nt: TGTGCCAGTTCCGACAGGGACAGGGCGGCCCAGTACTTC
d_call: TRBD1
v_call: TRBV18
j_call: TRBJ2-5
cdr3_length: 13
clone_size: NA

cdr3_aa: CASSLLAGGPFTDTQYF
cdr3_nt: TGCGCCAGCAGCCTCCTAGCGGGGGGGCCTTTCACAGATACGCAGTATTTT
d_call: TRBD2
v_call: TRBV4-1
j_call: TRBJ2-3
cdr3_length: 17
clone_size: once

cdr3_aa: CASSSTVTDTQYF
cdr3_nt: TGCGCCAGCAGCTCGACAGTCACAGATACGCAGTATTTT
d_call: NA
v_call: TRBV5-1
j_call: TRBJ2-3
cdr3_length: 13
clone_size: NA

cdr3_aa: CASSLALVGTQYF
cdr3_nt: TGCGCCAGCAGCTTGGCGCTAGTTGGTACGCAGTATTTT
d_call: NA
v_call: TRBV5-1
j_call: TRBJ2-3
cdr3_length: 13
clone_size: NA

cdr3_aa: CASRSQGNGELFF
cdr3_nt: TGTGCCAGCAGGTCACAGGGTAACGGGGAGCTGTTTTTT
d_call: NA
v_call: TRBV6-6
j_call: TRBJ2-2
cdr3_length: 13
clone_size: NA

cdr3_aa: CASSILATYEQYF
cdr3_nt: TGTGCCAGCAGTATACTAGCGACCTACGAGCAGTACTTC
d_call: TRBD2
v_call: TRBV6-2/TRBV6-3
j_call: TRBJ2-7
cdr3_length: 13
clone_size: NA